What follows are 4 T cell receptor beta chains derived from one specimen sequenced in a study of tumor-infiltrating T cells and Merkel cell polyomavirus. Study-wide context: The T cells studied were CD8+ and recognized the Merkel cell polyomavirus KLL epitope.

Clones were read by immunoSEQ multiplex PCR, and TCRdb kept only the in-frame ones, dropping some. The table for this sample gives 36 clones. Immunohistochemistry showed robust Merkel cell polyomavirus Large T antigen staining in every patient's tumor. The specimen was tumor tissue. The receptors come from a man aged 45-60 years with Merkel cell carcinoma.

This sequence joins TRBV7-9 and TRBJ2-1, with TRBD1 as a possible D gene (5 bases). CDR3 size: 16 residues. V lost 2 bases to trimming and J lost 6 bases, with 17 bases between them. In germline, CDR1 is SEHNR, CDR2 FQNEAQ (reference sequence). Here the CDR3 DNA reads TGTGCCAGCAGCTTATCGCCCGGGCAGGGCGGCAATGAGCAGTTCTTC. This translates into CASSLSPGQGGNEQFF.

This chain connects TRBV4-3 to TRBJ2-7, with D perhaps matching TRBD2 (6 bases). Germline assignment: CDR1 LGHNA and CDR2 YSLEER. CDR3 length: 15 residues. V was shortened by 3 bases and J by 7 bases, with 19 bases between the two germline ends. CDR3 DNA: TGCGCCAGCAGCCACATCGGGGCGGGAAAAGGGGAGCAGTACTTC. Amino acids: CASSHIGAGKGEQYF.

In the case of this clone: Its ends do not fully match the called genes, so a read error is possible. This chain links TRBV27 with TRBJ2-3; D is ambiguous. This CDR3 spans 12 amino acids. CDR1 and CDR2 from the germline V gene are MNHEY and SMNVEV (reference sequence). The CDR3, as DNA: TGTGCCAGCAGTTTTGGCACAGATGCGCAGTATTTT. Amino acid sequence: CASSFGTDAQYF.

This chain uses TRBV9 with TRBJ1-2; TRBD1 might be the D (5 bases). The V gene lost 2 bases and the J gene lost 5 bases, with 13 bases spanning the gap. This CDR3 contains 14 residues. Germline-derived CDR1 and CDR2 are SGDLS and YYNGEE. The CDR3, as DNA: TGTGCCAGCAGCGTCGGGGGAGGAGAGTATGGCTACACCTTC. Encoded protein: CASSVGGGEYGYTF.